The 28 T cell receptor beta chains below were found in one sample sequenced in a study of Ad26.COV2.S vaccination and SARS-CoV-2 variants. Produced via immunoSEQ multiplex PCR; TCRdb's table is partial and in-frame only. The data hold 360,000 or so clones, with approximately 91% observed a single time. Treatment noted: 19 received Ad26.COV2.S at low or high dose, single or two shots; several received placebo; per-sample allocation not given. At day 63 after the first vaccine or placebo injection, samples were drawn. The source material was peripheral blood, sampled in a trial of Ad26.COV2.S vaccine versus placebo. Every receptor here comes from a person aged 18-65 years who received the Ad26.COV2.S COVID-19 vaccine or a placebo.

The chain has TRBV5-6 and TRBJ2-2; 7 positions match TRBD2. CDR1 is SGHDT, CDR2 YYEEEE, per germline. J lost 6 bases, V lost 4 bases, and 3 bases had no gene match. This CDR3 comprises 13 residues. CDR3 coding DNA: TGTGCCAGCAGCAGCGGGGCACCCGGGGAGCTGTTTTTT. Protein product: CASSSGAPGELFF.

This sequence joins TRBV6-2 or TRBV6-3 and TRBJ2-3; D assignment may be TRBD1 or TRBD2 (7 bases each). The CDR3 totals 15 residues. Between the trimmed V and J ends, which lost 2 bases and 3 bases, there was a span of 12 bases. Germline lookup yields CDR1 MNHEY and CDR2 SVGEGT. CDR3 sequence reads: CASSYGEGATDTQYF. CDR3 nucleotides: TGTGCCAGCAGTTACGGGGAGGGGGCTACAGATACGCAGTATTTT.

This sequence joins TRBV30 and TRBJ2-1, with 16 bases aligning to TRBD2. V was pared by 3 bases and J by 8 bases, with 7 bases of the junction left unmatched. CDR3 size: 16 residues. CDR1 and CDR2 from the germline V gene are GTSNPN and SVGIG (reference sequence). For the CDR3, the DNA is TGTGCCTGGAGCCGGGGACTAGCGGGAGGGCTGGATGAGCAGTTCTTC. As protein: CAWSRGLAGGLDEQFF. The full variable domain, its missing parts supplied by reference TRBV30 and TRBJ2-1, is SQTIHQWPATLVQPVGSPLSLECTVEGTSNPNLYWYRQAAGRGLQLLFYSVGIGQISSEVPQNLSASRPQDRQFILSSKKLLLSDSGFYLCAWSRGLAGGLDEQFFGPGTRLTVL.

V and J are TRBV25-1 and TRBJ2-3, with TRBD1 as a possible D gene (6 bases). This CDR3 contains 14 residues. Per the germline V gene, CDR1 is MGHDK and CDR2 is SYGVNS. Trimming pared 5 bases from V and 2 bases from J, leaving 11 bases between. CDR3 bases: TGTGCCAGCAGTAGAGGGGGATTCACAGATACGCAGTATTTT. Its protein is CASSRGGFTDTQYF. The variable domain in full, completed from reference TRBV25-1 and TRBJ2-3, reads EADIYQTPRYLVIGTGKKITLECSQTMGHDKMYWYQQDPGMELHLIHYSYGVNSTEKGDLSSESTVSRIRTEHFPLTLESARPSHTSQYLCASSRGGFTDTQYFGPGTRLTVL.

This rearrangement joins TRBV7-9 to TRBJ2-3, with 11 bases aligning to TRBD2. CDR3 length equals 16 residues. With 1 base clipped from V and 3 bases from J, the junction kept 3 bases outside the gene matches. CDR1 and CDR2 (germline): SEHNR, FQNEAQ (reference sequence). The CDR3 spells CASSLGPSGGTDTQYF. The DNA of the CDR3 is TGTGCCAGCAGCTTAGGTCCTAGCGGGGGGACAGATACGCAGTATTTT.

The CDR3 DNA sequence: TGTGCCACCGAGGCAGATACGCAGTATTTT. It encodes CATEADTQYF. The chain links TRBV19 to TRBJ2-3; D is undetermined. This CDR3 spans 10 amino acids. V was clipped by 10 bases and J by 4 bases, with 6 bases between them. Germline CDR1 and CDR2: LNHDA and SQIVND (reference sequence).

This clone has more than one count but fewer than ten. The chain uses TRBV19 and TRBJ2-5; no clear D. CDR3 length: 11 amino acids. Germline V lookup: CDR1 LNHDA, CDR2 SQIVND (reference sequence). The V and J ends lost 3 bases and 3 bases respectively, with 2 bases between them. CDR3 DNA sequence: TGTGCCAGTAGTATTGAAGAGACCCAGTACTTC. It specifies CASSIEETQYF.

CDR3 protein: CASIQGTSYEQYF. DNA for the CDR3: TGTGCCAGCATTCAGGGTACCTCCTACGAGCAGTACTTC. The chain uses TRBV28 and TRBJ2-7; maybe TRBD1 (5 bases). The germline V gene encodes CDR1 MDHEN and CDR2 SYDVKM. Trimming left V 7 bases short and J 0 bases short, with 10 bases between. This CDR3 contains 13 residues.

V gene TRBV7-3 combines with J gene TRBJ2-7; 7 bases map to TRBD2. This CDR3 spans 15 amino acids. Germline-derived CDR1 and CDR2 are SGHTA and FQGTGA. Trimming at V came to 4 bases and at J to 0 bases, leaving 6 bases not matched to a gene. As DNA, the CDR3 is TGTGCCAGCAGCTCCCCCAGCGGGGACTCCTACGAGCAGTACTTC. Protein sequence: CASSSPSGDSYEQYF.

The CDR3: CASIPSKGGGRDTQYF. The CDR3 nucleotides are TGTGCCAGCATCCCTTCCAAGGGAGGCGGGAGAGATACGCAGTATTTT. V is TRBV28 and J is TRBJ2-3; 7 nucleotides line up with TRBD2. V gave up 7 bases and J gave up 5 bases; unmatched junction bases: 15. This CDR3 has 16 amino acids. Per the germline V gene, CDR1 is MDHEN and CDR2 is SYDVKM.

The chain carries TRBV4-3 and TRBJ1-6, with D uncertain. Trimming stripped 0 bases from V and 7 bases from J, with 4 bases between. The CDR3 consists of 13 residues. CDR1 is LGHNA and CDR2 is YSLEER in the germline V gene. CDR3 sequence (DNA): TGCGCCAGCAGCCAAGAAGCAAATTCACCCCTCCACTTT. Translation gives CASSQEANSPLHF.

The chain joins TRBV5-1 to TRBJ2-1; D call uncertain. Trimming stripped 0 bases from V and 7 bases from J, with 8 bases between. Germline assignment: CDR1 SGHRS and CDR2 YFSETQ. The CDR3 length is 13 residues. The CDR3 here is CASSLGGRNEQFF. CDR3 DNA: TGCGCCAGCAGCTTGGGTGGGCGAAATGAGCAGTTCTTC.

The chain joins TRBV29-1 to TRBJ1-2, with 9 bases matching TRBD1. This CDR3 contains 16 residues. V trimming: 4 bases; J trimming: 0 bases; junction bases outside the gene matches: 9. From germline, CDR1 is SQVTM and CDR2 ANQGSEA. CDR3 protein: CSVVRQGVGANYGYTF. The CDR3 DNA follows: TGCAGCGTTGTCCGACAGGGGGTGGGAGCTAACTATGGCTACACCTTC. Using reference TRBV29-1 and TRBJ1-2 for the parts outside the CDR3, the full variable domain is SAVISQKPSRDICQRGTSLTIQCQVDSQVTMMFWYRQQPGQSLTLIATANQGSEATYESGFVIDKFPISRPNLTFSTLTVSNMSPEDSSIYLCSVVRQGVGANYGYTFGSGTRLTVV.

The chain is built from TRBV11-2 and TRBJ2-1; TRBD2 matches 8 bases. Germline V gene lookup returns CDR1 SGHAT and CDR2 FQNNGV. This CDR3 contains 14 residues. The J segment lost 7 bases and the V segment lost 4 bases, leaving 6 bases of the junction unmatched. The CDR3 protein is CASSSHAGGNEQFF. DNA of the CDR3: TGTGCCAGCAGCTCCCACGCGGGAGGAAATGAGCAGTTCTTC.

This chain links TRBV5-1 with TRBJ2-7; D remains unclear. CDR1 is SGHRS and CDR2 is YFSETQ in the germline V gene. The V end was cut by 4 bases, the J end by 3 bases, with 17 bases between. The CDR3 length is 15 residues. The CDR3 is CASSPDTHGDYEQYF. The CDR3 bases are TGCGCCAGCAGCCCTGACACGCACGGTGACTACGAGCAGTACTTC.

This clone was recorded once. V gene TRBV4-1 combines with J gene TRBJ2-3, with D uncertain. V lost 1 base and J lost 3, with 5 bases in between. CDR1 and CDR2 (germline): MGHRA, YSYEKL. The CDR3 has 13 amino acids. CDR3 residues: CASSQAVTDTQYF. CDR3 sequence (DNA): TGCGCCAGCAGCCAAGCCGTGACAGATACGCAGTATTTT.

The chain carries TRBV15 and TRBJ2-6, with D uncertain. Trimming took off 0 bases at V and 4 bases at J, with 13 bases between the two ends. This CDR3 comprises 17 residues. Germline CDR1 LNHNV, CDR2 YYDKDF (reference sequence). As DNA, the CDR3 is TGTGCCACCAGCAGAGATCTAGTTGGTTTCGGGGCCAACGTCCTGACTTTC. This gives the protein CATSRDLVGFGANVLTF.

This clone was seen more than once but under ten times. The chain links TRBV5-6 to TRBJ2-3; D is ambiguous. The CDR3 consists of 13 residues. Germline V gene sequence: CDR1 SGHDT, CDR2 YYEEEE. The germline V and J ends were trimmed by 3 bases and 0 bases, with 5 bases remaining between them. The CDR3 loop is CASSYYSTDTQYF. The CDR3 region has the DNA TGTGCCAGCAGCTACTACAGCACAGATACGCAGTATTTT.

V is TRBV7-2 and J is TRBJ1-2; 7 nucleotides align to TRBD1. Germline V gene data show CDR1 as SGHTA and CDR2 as FQGNSA. The V segment lost 1 base and the J segment 5 bases; nucleotides outside the gene matches: 4. The length of the CDR3 is 14 residues. CDR3 sequence reads: CASSLGGQSYGYTF. As DNA, the CDR3 is TGTGCCAGCAGCTTAGGGGGACAGTCTTATGGCTACACCTTC. The whole variable domain, filled in from reference TRBV7-2 and TRBJ1-2, reads GAGVSQSPSNKVTEKGKDVELRCDPISGHTALYWYRQSLGQGLEFLIYFQGNSAPDKSGLPSDRFSAERTGGSVSTLTIQRTQQEDSAVYLCASSLGGQSYGYTFGSGTRLTVV.

The V and J genes are TRBV28 and TRBJ2-3; the match to TRBD2 covers 14 bases. Germline V gene sequence: CDR1 MDHEN, CDR2 SYDVKM. This CDR3 contains 19 residues. V shed 4 bases, J shed 5 bases, and the junction held 14 bases outside the gene matches. CDR3 residues: CASSSTPGTSGSLLDTQYF. The CDR3 DNA reads TGTGCCAGCAGTTCCACCCCCGGGACTAGCGGGAGCTTGTTAGATACGCAGTATTTT. Full variable domain (missing parts from reference TRBV28 and TRBJ2-3): DVKVTQSSRYLVKRTGEKVFLECVQDMDHENMFWYRQDPGLGLRLIYFSYDVKMKEKGDIPEGYSVSREKKERFSLILESASTNQTSMYLCASSSTPGTSGSLLDTQYFGPGTRLTVL.

The gene calls are TRBV5-4 and TRBJ2-7, with D tentatively TRBD1 (5 bases). Germline V gene data show CDR1 as SGHNT and CDR2 as YYREEE (reference sequence). This CDR3 has 13 residues. Trimming shortened V by 0 bases and J by 6 bases, and 10 bases separated the two germline ends. CDR3 DNA sequence: TGTGCCAGCAGCTTGGGGGTAGGGGTCGAGCAGTACTTC. It translates to CASSLGVGVEQYF.

The chain employs TRBV7-3 and TRBJ2-1; 12 bases are a match to TRBD2. The CDR3 consists of 14 residues. Per germline, CDR1 SGHTA and CDR2 FQGTGA. V gave up 4 bases and J gave up 10 bases; unmatched junction bases: 5. Written as DNA, the CDR3 is TGTGCCAGCAGCTCGGGACTAGCGGGTATAGAGCAGTTCTTC. Amino acid sequence: CASSSGLAGIEQFF. Variable domain in full (rest from reference TRBV7-3 and TRBJ2-1): GAGVSQTPSNKVTEKGKYVELRCDPISGHTALYWYRQSLGQGPEFLIYFQGTGAADDSGLPNDRFFAVRPEGSVSTLKIQRTERGDSAVYLCASSSGLAGIEQFFGPGTRLTVL.

J is TRBJ2-2 and V is TRBV7-3; the match to TRBD2 covers 9 bases. In germline, CDR1 is SGHTA, CDR2 FQGTGA. This CDR3 contains 16 residues. The V gene end was trimmed by 0 bases and the J gene end by 6 bases; junction bases not matched to a gene: 5. In nucleotides, the CDR3 is TGTGCCAGCAGCTTAACTCCGACTAGCGGTGCCGGGGAGCTGTTTTTT. It specifies CASSLTPTSGAGELFF. Full variable domain (missing parts from reference TRBV7-3 and TRBJ2-2): GAGVSQTPSNKVTEKGKYVELRCDPISGHTALYWYRQSLGQGPEFLIYFQGTGAADDSGLPNDRFFAVRPEGSVSTLKIQRTERGDSAVYLCASSLTPTSGAGELFFGEGSRLTVL.

The chain joins TRBV7-3 to TRBJ1-1; D perhaps matches TRBD1 (5 bases). The V gene lost 5 bases and the J gene lost 1 base, with 11 bases spanning the gap. The germline gives CDR1 SGHTA, CDR2 FQGTGA. The CDR3 covers 14 residues. For the CDR3, the DNA is TGTGCCAGCAGCCTGGGACGGCAGAACACTGAAGCTTTCTTT. The encoded protein is CASSLGRQNTEAFF.

J is TRBJ1-5 and V is TRBV12-3 or TRBV12-4, with unresolved D. Trimming took off 7 bases at V and 4 bases at J, with 5 bases between the two ends. This CDR3 is 11 amino acids long. The CDR3 is CASTWNQPQHF. The CDR3 DNA reads as TGTGCCAGCACCTGGAATCAGCCCCAGCATTTT.

The V and J genes are TRBV10-3 and TRBJ2-2; D is perhaps TRBD1 (6 bases). Between the trimmed V and J ends, which lost 4 bases and 5 bases, there was a span of 11 bases. The CDR3 contains 14 residues. CDR1 ENHRY and CDR2 SYGVKD come from the germline V gene. CDR3 sequence reads: CAISADRGTGELFF. Written as DNA, the CDR3 is TGTGCCATCAGTGCGGACAGAGGGACCGGGGAGCTGTTTTTT.

The genes are TRBV7-9 and TRBJ1-1; 8 positions agree with TRBD1. The CDR3 loop spans 14 amino acids. CDR1 and CDR2 from the germline V gene are SEHNR and FQNEAQ (reference sequence). The J segment lost 5 bases and the V segment lost 5 bases, leaving 7 bases of the junction unmatched. In nucleotides, the CDR3 is TGTGCCAGCAGCCCGGACAGGGTGAGGACTGAAGCTTTCTTT. It encodes CASSPDRVRTEAFF.

This chain joins TRBV5-6 and TRBJ2-7; 7 bases are a match to TRBD2. The germline V gene encodes CDR1 SGHDT and CDR2 YYEEEE. The V gene end was trimmed by 4 bases and the J gene end by 2 bases; junction bases not matched to a gene: 12. The CDR3 is made up of 16 amino acids. The CDR3 sequence is CASSPEAGPPPYEQYF. The DNA for the CDR3 is TGTGCCAGCAGCCCCGAAGCGGGACCCCCCCCCTACGAGCAGTACTTC.